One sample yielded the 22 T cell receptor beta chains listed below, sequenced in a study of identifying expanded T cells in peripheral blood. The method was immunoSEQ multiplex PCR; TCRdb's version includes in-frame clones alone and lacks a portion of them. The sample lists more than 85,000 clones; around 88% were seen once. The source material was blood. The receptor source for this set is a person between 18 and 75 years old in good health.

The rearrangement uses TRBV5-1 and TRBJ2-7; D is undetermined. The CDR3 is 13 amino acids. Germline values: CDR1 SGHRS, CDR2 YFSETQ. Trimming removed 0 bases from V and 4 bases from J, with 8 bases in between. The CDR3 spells CASSLDIRYEQYF. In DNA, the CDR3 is TGCGCCAGCAGCTTGGATATTCGATACGAGCAGTACTTC.

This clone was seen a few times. The CDR3 DNA reads as TGTGCCAGCTCACCGGACAGCTCCTATAATTCACCCCTCCACTTT. It yields the protein CASSPDSSYNSPLHF. The rearrangement uses TRBV18 and TRBJ1-6; D possibly corresponds to TRBD1 (6 bases). With 3 bases removed from V and 0 bases from J, the gap between germline ends came to 6 bases. CDR1 KGHSH and CDR2 LQKENI come from the germline V gene. This CDR3 has 15 amino acids.

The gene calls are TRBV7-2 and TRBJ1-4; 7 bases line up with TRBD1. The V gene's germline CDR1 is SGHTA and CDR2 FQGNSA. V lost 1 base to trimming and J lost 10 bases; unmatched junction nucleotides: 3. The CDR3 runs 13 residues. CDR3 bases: TGTGCCAGCAGCTTAGGGACAGGTCGAAAACTGTTTTTT. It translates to CASSLGTGRKLFF. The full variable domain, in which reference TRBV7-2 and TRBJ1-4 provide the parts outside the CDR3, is GAGVSQSPSNKVTEKGKDVELRCDPISGHTALYWYRQSLGQGLEFLIYFQGNSAPDKSGLPSDRFSAERTGGSVSTLTIQRTQQEDSAVYLCASSLGTGRKLFFGSGTQLSVL.

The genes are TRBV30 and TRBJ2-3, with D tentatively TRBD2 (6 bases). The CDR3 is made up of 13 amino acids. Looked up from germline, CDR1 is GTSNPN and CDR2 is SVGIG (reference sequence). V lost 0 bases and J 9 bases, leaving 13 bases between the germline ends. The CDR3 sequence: CAWSVRAGSTQYF. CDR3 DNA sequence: TGTGCCTGGAGTGTAAGAGCGGGTAGCACGCAGTATTTT.

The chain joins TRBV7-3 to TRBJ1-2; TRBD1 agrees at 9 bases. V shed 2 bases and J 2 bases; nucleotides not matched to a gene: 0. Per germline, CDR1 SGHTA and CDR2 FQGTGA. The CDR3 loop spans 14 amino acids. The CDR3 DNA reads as TGTGCCAGCAGCTTAGGACAGGGGAACTATGGCTACACCTTC. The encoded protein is CASSLGQGNYGYTF. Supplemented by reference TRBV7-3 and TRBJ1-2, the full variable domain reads GAGVSQTPSNKVTEKGKYVELRCDPISGHTALYWYRQSLGQGPEFLIYFQGTGAADDSGLPNDRFFAVRPEGSVSTLKIQRTERGDSAVYLCASSLGQGNYGYTFGSGTRLTVV.

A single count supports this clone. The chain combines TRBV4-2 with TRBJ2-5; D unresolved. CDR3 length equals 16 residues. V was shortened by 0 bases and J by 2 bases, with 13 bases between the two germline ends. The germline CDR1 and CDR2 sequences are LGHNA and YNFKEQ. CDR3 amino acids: CASSQDAWQKQETQYF. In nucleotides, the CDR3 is TGTGCCAGCAGCCAAGATGCGTGGCAAAAGCAAGAGACCCAGTACTTC.

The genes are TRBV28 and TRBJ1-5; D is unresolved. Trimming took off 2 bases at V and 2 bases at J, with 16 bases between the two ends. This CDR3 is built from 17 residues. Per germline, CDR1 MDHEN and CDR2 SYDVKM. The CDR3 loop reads CASSLRSVREGNQPQHF. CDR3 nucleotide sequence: TGTGCCAGCAGTTTACGGTCGGTCCGGGAGGGCAATCAGCCCCAGCATTTT.

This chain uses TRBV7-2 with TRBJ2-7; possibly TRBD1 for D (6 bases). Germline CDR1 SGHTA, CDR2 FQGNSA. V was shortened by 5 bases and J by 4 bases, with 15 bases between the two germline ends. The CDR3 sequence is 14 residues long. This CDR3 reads CASSRRDTLYEQYF. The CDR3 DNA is TGTGCCAGCAGCCGCCGGGACACATTATACGAGCAGTACTTC.

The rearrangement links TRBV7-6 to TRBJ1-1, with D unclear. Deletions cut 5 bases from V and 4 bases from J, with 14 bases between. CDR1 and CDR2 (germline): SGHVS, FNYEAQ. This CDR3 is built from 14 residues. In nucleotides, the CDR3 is TGTGCCAGCAGCCCGATCGTTTTAAGCACTGAAGCTTTCTTT. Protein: CASSPIVLSTEAFF.

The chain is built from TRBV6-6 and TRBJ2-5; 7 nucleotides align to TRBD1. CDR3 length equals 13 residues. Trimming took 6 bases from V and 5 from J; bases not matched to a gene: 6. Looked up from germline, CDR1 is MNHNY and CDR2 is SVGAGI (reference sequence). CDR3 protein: CASSPGTEETQYF. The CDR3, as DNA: TGTGCCAGCAGCCCCGGGACAGAGGAGACCCAGTACTTC.

The CDR3 spells CASSPTSDYDEQYF. For the CDR3, the DNA is TGTGCCAGCAGCCCGACGTCCGACTACGACGAGCAGTACTTC. V and J are TRBV4-2 and TRBJ2-7; TRBD2 is a possible D gene (5 bases). This CDR3 has 14 residues. Between the trimmed V and J ends, which lost 4 bases and 5 bases, there was a span of 15 bases. The V gene's germline CDR1 is LGHNA and CDR2 YNFKEQ.

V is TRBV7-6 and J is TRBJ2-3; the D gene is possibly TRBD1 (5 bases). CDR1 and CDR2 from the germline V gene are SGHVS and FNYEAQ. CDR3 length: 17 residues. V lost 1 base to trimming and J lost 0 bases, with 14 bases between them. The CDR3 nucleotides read TGTGCCAGCAGCTTAGGTTCTAGGGGCTCTAGCACAGATACGCAGTATTTT. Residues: CASSLGSRGSSTDTQYF.

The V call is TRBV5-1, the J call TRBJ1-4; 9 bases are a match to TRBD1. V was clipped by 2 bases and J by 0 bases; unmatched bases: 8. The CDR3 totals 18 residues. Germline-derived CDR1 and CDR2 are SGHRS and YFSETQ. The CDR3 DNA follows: TGCGCCAGCAGCTTCCCAAGGACAGGGGAAGCAACTAATGAAAAACTGTTTTTT. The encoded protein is CASSFPRTGEATNEKLFF.

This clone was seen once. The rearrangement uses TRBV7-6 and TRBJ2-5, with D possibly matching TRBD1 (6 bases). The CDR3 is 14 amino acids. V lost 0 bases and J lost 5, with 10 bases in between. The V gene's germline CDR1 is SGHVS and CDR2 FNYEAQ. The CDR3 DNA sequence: TGTGCCAGCAGCTTAGCTTCAGGGGTGGAGACCCAGTACTTC. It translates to CASSLASGVETQYF.

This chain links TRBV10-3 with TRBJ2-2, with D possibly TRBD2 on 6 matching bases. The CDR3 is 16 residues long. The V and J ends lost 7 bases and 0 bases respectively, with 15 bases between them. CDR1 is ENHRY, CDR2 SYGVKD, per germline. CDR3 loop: CAIMGSGDSNTGELFF. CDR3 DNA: TGTGCCATCATGGGATCGGGGGATTCGAACACCGGGGAGCTGTTTTTT.

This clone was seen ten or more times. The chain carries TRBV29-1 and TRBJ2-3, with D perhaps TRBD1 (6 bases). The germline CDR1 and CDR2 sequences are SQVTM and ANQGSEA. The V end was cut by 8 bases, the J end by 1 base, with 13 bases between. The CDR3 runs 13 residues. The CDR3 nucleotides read TGCAGCATCAGGGGCTTCGGCACAGATACGCAGTATTTT. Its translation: CSIRGFGTDTQYF.

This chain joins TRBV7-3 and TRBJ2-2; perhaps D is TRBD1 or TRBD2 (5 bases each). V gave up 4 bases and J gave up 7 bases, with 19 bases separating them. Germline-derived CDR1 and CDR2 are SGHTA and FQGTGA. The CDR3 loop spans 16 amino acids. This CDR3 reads CASSSQPGRASGELFF. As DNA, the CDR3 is TGTGCCAGCAGCTCTCAGCCGGGGCGGGCAAGCGGGGAGCTGTTTTTT.

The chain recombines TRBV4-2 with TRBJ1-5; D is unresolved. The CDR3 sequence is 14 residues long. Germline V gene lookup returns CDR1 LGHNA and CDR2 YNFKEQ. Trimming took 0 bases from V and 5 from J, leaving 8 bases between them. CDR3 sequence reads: CASSQDGPDQPQHF. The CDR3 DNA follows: TGTGCCAGCAGCCAAGATGGGCCTGATCAGCCCCAGCATTTT.

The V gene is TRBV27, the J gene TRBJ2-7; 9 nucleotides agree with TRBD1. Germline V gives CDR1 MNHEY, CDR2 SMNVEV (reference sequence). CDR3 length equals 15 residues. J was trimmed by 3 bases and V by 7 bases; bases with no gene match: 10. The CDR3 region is CASTHRDRVGYEQYF. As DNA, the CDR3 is TGTGCCAGCACCCACCGGGACAGGGTCGGCTACGAGCAGTACTTC.

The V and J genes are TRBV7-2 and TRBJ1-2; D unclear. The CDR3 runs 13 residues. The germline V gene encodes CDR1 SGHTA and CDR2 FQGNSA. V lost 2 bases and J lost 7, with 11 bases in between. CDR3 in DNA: TGTGCCAGCAGCTTACTGGGAGAGGGTGGCTACACCTTC. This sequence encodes CASSLLGEGGYTF. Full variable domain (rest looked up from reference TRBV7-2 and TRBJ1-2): GAGVSQSPSNKVTEKGKDVELRCDPISGHTALYWYRQSLGQGLEFLIYFQGNSAPDKSGLPSDRFSAERTGGSVSTLTIQRTQQEDSAVYLCASSLLGEGGYTFGSGTRLTVV.

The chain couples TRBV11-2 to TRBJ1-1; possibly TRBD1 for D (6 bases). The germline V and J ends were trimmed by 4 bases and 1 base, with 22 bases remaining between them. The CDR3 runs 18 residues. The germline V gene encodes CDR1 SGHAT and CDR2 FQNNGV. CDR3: CASSSFITPGDKNTEAFF. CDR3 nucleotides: TGTGCCAGCAGCTCCTTCATTACTCCAGGGGACAAGAACACTGAAGCTTTCTTT.

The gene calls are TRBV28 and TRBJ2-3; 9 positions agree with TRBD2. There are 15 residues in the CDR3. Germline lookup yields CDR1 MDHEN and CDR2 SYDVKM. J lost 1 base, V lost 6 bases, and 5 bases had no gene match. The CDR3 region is CASRSGGRGTDTQYF. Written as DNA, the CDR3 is TGTGCCAGCAGGTCGGGCGGGAGGGGCACAGATACGCAGTATTTT.